This TCR beta chain was sequenced for a study of blood T cell repertoires in COVID-19. Study summary: The study drew acute and convalescent COVID-19 samples from the United States, Italy and Spain.

In the original processing: Reference gene primer amplification gave estimated nucleated cell counts. The protocol was immunoSEQ multiplex PCR, while the TCRdb copy is restricted to in-frame clones and leaves out a portion. The V and J calls and clone size are taken from that table; D and trimming were inferred from the DNA. Among about 330,000 clones listed, about 87% were seen once. Per germline, CDR1 LNHNV and CDR2 YYDKDF (reference sequence). CDR3 length: 18 amino acids. V trimming: 1 base; J trimming: 4 bases; junction bases outside the gene matches: 13. The TCR comes from a man aged 30 to 45 with COVID-19, enrolled during active disease. This chain joins TRBV15 and TRBJ1-3; 7 nucleotides match TRBD1. The specimen sequenced was peripheral blood. The CDR3 here is CATSRVRGGTGVGNTIYF. For the CDR3, the DNA is TGTGCCACCAGCAGAGTCCGAGGGGGCACGGGAGTGGGAAACACCATATATTTT. The full variable domain, in which reference TRBV15 and TRBJ1-3 provide the parts outside the CDR3, is DAMVIQNPRYQVTQFGKPVTLSCSQTLNHNVMYWYQQKSSQAPKLLFHYYDKDFNNEADTPDNFQSRRPNTSFCFLDIRSPGLGDTAMYLCATSRVRGGTGVGNTIYFGEGSWLTVV.